This section outlines one T cell receptor beta chain sequence together with its context. This sample is drawn from a study of T cell responses to AZD1222 COVID-19 vaccine. Generated by immunoSEQ multiplex PCR, the TCRdb table keeps only in-frame clones and is missing some. In the table there are 95,000 to 150,000 clones, 88% of which are singletons. The CDR3 has 15 amino acids. Trimming took off 0 bases at V and 1 base at J, with 10 bases between the two ends. CDR1 and CDR2 (germline): SGHDT, YYEEEE. The chain carries TRBV5-6 and TRBJ1-1, with D tentatively TRBD1 (5 bases). This sequence was found in an adult in good health. Source: peripheral blood, taken on day 0 of AZD1222 vaccination. CDR3 DNA: TGTGCCAGCAGCTTGGCCGGGGGGAAGAACACTGAAGCTTTCTTT. It codes for CASSLAGGKNTEAFF.